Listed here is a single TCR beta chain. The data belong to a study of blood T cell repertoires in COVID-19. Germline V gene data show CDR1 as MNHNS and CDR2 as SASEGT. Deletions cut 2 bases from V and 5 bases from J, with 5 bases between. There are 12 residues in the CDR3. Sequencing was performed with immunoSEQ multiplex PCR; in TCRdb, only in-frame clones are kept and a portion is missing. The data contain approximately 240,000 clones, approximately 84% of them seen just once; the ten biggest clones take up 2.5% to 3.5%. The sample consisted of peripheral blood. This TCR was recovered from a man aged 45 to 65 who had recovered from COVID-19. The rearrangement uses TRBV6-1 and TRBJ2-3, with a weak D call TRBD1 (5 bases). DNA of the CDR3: TGTGCCAGCAGTGAAAGGGGAGATACGCAGTATTTT. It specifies CASSERGDTQYF.